Listed here are 29 T cell receptor beta chains from one sample, sequenced in a study of T-cell memory formation after mild COVID-19. MiXCR, run by TCRdb on the 5' RACE reads, gives a single entry per CDR3 protein. The sample carries about 430,000 distinct CDR3 sequences, roughly 24% recorded once. Sequences were obtained from PBMCs or a T cell subset sorted from them (not recorded which). Receptors were obtained from an adult woman who had mild COVID-19 (a few samples of this study predate the infection). Cell type and time point are not known.

A few counts support this clonotype. The V and J genes are TRBV24-1 and TRBJ2-2, with 8 bases aligning to TRBD2. This CDR3 has 16 residues. J lost 1 base, V lost 4 bases, and 4 bases had no gene match. Germline assignment: CDR1 KGHDR and CDR2 SFDVKD. The CDR3 loop is CATSDLGLENTGELFF. The CDR3 DNA reads as TGTGCCACCAGTGACTTGGGACTAGAGAACACCGGGGAGCTGTTTTTT.

The genes are TRBV24-1 and TRBJ1-2; D is unclear. The CDR3 length is 13 residues. Trimming removed 1 base from V and 4 bases from J, with 6 bases in between. Germline V gives CDR1 KGHDR, CDR2 SFDVKD. The CDR3 DNA reads TGTGCCACCAGTGATTTTGGAGGCTATGGCTACACCTTC. Translating it yields CATSDFGGYGYTF.

This chain connects TRBV5-5 to TRBJ1-4, with a possible D match to TRBD1 (6 bases). The CDR3 has 15 amino acids. V lost 2 bases, J lost 6 bases, and 14 bases lay in between. From germline, CDR1 is SGHKS and CDR2 YYEKEE (reference sequence). The chain's CDR3 is CASSFTGRTDEKLFF. DNA of the CDR3: TGTGCCAGCAGCTTCACAGGGCGGACAGATGAAAAACTGTTTTTT.

This clonotype was recorded a few times. The chain recombines TRBV30 with TRBJ1-1; possibly TRBD1 for D (5 bases). V lost 8 bases and J 1 base, leaving 14 bases between the germline ends. The CDR3 length is 13 residues. Germline V gene lookup returns CDR1 GTSNPN and CDR2 SVGIG (reference sequence). The DNA of the CDR3 is TGTGCCCTACAGCGGGGACCGAACACTGAAGCTTTCTTT. It encodes CALQRGPNTEAFF.

V gene TRBV5-1 combines with J gene TRBJ2-7, with D possibly being TRBD2 (5 bases). Deletions cut 1 base from V and 6 bases from J, with 11 bases between. This CDR3 comprises 13 residues. The germline gives CDR1 SGHRS, CDR2 YFSETQ. CDR3 amino acids: CASSLFGVPEQYF. The CDR3 coding sequence is TGCGCCAGCAGCTTGTTCGGGGTACCCGAGCAGTACTTC. Complete variable domain (other parts from reference TRBV5-1 and TRBJ2-7): KAGVTQTPRYLIKTRGQQVTLSCSPISGHRSVSWYQQTPGQGLQFLFEYFSETQRNKGNFPGRFSGRQFSNSRSEMNVSTLELGDSALYLCASSLFGVPEQYFGPGTRLTVT.

The table lists this clonotype with a few counts. This chain uses TRBV5-1 with TRBJ2-1; maybe TRBD2 (8 bases). This CDR3 has 20 residues. CDR1 SGHRS and CDR2 YFSETQ come from the germline V gene. The V end was cut by 4 bases, the J end by 0 bases, with 26 bases between. Here the CDR3 DNA reads TGCGCCAGCAGCCCTGGGGACAGCGGGGGTTTCTTTAGCTCCTACAATGAGCAGTTCTTC. Protein sequence: CASSPGDSGGFFSSYNEQFF.

This clonotype was observed a handful of times. V usage is TRBV5-6 and J usage is TRBJ1-1; D unresolved. The CDR3 runs to 17 residues. The germline V and J ends were trimmed by 2 bases and 1 base, with 18 bases remaining between them. The germline CDR1 and CDR2 sequences are SGHDT and YYEEEE. DNA of the CDR3: TGTGCCAGCAGCTTCCTCGAAGGAACCCTGGGGAACACTGAAGCTTTCTTT. Amino acids: CASSFLEGTLGNTEAFF.

This clonotype showed up just a few times. The chain has TRBV7-2 and TRBJ2-2, with D possibly TRBD1 on 6 matching bases. The V gene lost 3 bases and the J gene lost 0 bases, with 14 bases spanning the gap. The CDR3 has 17 amino acids. CDR1 and CDR2 (germline): SGHTA, FQGNSA. In nucleotides, the CDR3 is TGTGCCAGCAGCTTTCGGGGACACAAAACGAACACCGGGGAGCTGTTTTTT. Its protein product is CASSFRGHKTNTGELFF.

This clonotype was seen a few times. This chain joins TRBV29-1 and TRBJ2-5; D possibly corresponds to TRBD2 (6 bases). The V and J ends lost 8 bases and 5 bases respectively, with 15 bases between them. Germline CDR1 SQVTM, CDR2 ANQGSEA. This CDR3 contains 12 residues. CDR3 sequence: CSSKEGLETQYF. The DNA of the CDR3 is TGCAGCTCGAAGGAGGGGCTTGAGACCCAGTACTTC.

This clonotype has only a few counts. This chain connects TRBV24-1 to TRBJ1-2; no definite D call. Trimming shortened V by 7 bases and J by 0 bases, and 8 bases separated the two germline ends. The CDR3 runs 13 residues. CDR1 and CDR2 from the germline V gene are KGHDR and SFDVKD. The CDR3 nucleotides read TGTGCCACCAGAGGCGCCGCTAACTATGGCTACACCTTC. Protein product: CATRGAANYGYTF.

This clonotype was detected a few times. The V and J genes are TRBV11-3 and TRBJ1-1; D possibly corresponds to TRBD1 (6 bases). This CDR3 contains 15 residues. The V end was cut by 5 bases, the J end by 0 bases, with 13 bases between. Germline CDR1 SGHNT, CDR2 YENEEA. The CDR3 loop reads CASSPGGDVNTEAFF. The CDR3 coding sequence is TGTGCCAGCAGCCCCGGGGGCGACGTGAACACTGAAGCTTTCTTT. Variable domain in full (rest from reference TRBV11-3 and TRBJ1-1): EAGVVQSPRYKIIEKKQPVAFWCNPISGHNTLYWYLQNLGQGPELLIRYENEEAVDDSQLPKDRFSAERLKGVDSTLKIQPAELGDSAVYLCASSPGGDVNTEAFFGQGTRLTVV.

The chain carries TRBV5-1 and TRBJ2-5; tentative D call: TRBD1 (5 bases). CDR1 SGHRS and CDR2 YFSETQ come from the germline V gene. This CDR3 region has 15 residues. Trimming took 1 base from V and 2 from J, leaving 12 bases between them. The CDR3 nucleotides read TGCGCCAGCAGCTTGCAAGACAGACAGCAAGAGACCCAGTACTTC. Translation: CASSLQDRQQETQYF.

Only a few counts were recorded for this clonotype. This sequence joins TRBV6-5 and TRBJ2-5; 7 nucleotides match TRBD2. This CDR3 comprises 13 residues. The V and J ends lost 4 bases and 1 base, in that order; junction bases with no gene match: 0. Germline CDR1 and CDR2: MNHEY and SVGAGI. This chain's CDR3 is CASSWTSQETQYF. The CDR3 bases are TGTGCCAGCAGTTGGACTAGCCAAGAGACCCAGTACTTC.

This clonotype has more than one count but fewer than ten. The CDR3 region has the DNA TGTGCCAGCAGCTTAGGGGGACAGGGTGGCATGGAAGCTTTCTTT. Its translation is CASSLGGQGGMEAFF. J is TRBJ1-1 and V is TRBV7-9; 9 bases align to TRBD1. The CDR3 contains 15 residues. Looked up from germline, CDR1 is SEHNR and CDR2 is FQNEAQ (reference sequence). The junction had 8 bases not matched to a gene; V was cut back by 1 base and J by 8 bases.

The chain uses TRBV5-1 and TRBJ2-6, with D unclear. V dropped 0 bases and J dropped 0 bases, with 7 bases sitting between them. The CDR3 spans 16 residues. The germline CDR1 and CDR2 sequences are SGHRS and YFSETQ. The CDR3 is CASSLAIRSGANVLTF. Here the CDR3 DNA reads TGCGCCAGCAGCTTGGCAATCCGCTCTGGGGCCAACGTCCTGACTTTC.

This chain links TRBV18 with TRBJ2-7; 13 bases agree with TRBD2. The CDR3 is made up of 15 amino acids. The V segment lost 5 bases and the J segment 3 bases; nucleotides outside the gene matches: 4. Germline CDR1 is KGHSH and CDR2 is LQKENI. DNA for the CDR3: TGTGCCAGCTCAGCCGGGACTAGCGGGATCTACGAGCAGTACTTC. This sequence encodes CASSAGTSGIYEQYF.

This clonotype was observed a few times. CDR3 nucleotide sequence: TGCAGTGCTAGAGATCTCGTCCTAGGAGGGTCCTACAATGAGCAGTTCTTC. Translated, it gives CSARDLVLGGSYNEQFF. The genes are TRBV20-1 and TRBJ2-1; a weak D match, TRBD2 (6 bases). Germline values: CDR1 DFQATT, CDR2 SNEGSKA (reference sequence). V lost 0 bases and J 1 base, leaving 16 bases between the germline ends. The CDR3 has 17 residues.

The gene calls are TRBV12-3 or TRBV12-4 and TRBJ2-7; possible D gene TRBD2, 6 bases. V gave up 3 bases and J gave up 0 bases, with 9 bases separating them. The CDR3 sequence is 14 residues long. The CDR3 loop is CASSFFGGSYEQYF. The CDR3 nucleotides are TGTGCCAGCAGTTTCTTCGGGGGCTCCTACGAGCAGTACTTC.

The chain employs TRBV19 and TRBJ2-7; no firm D call. The CDR3 extends over 12 amino acids. Germline CDR1 reads LNHDA; CDR2 reads SQIVND (reference sequence). Trimming removed 3 bases from V and 6 bases from J, with 9 bases in between. CDR3 residues: CASSIDLSEQYF. In nucleotides, the CDR3 is TGTGCCAGTAGTATTGACTTGTCCGAGCAGTACTTC.

The chain carries TRBV6-2 or TRBV6-3 and TRBJ2-1; TRBD2 might be the D (5 bases). The V end lost 0 bases, the J end lost 10 bases, and 13 bases lay between the germline ends. Germline V gene lookup returns CDR1 MNHEY and CDR2 SVGEGT. The CDR3 is 14 residues long. CDR3 sequence reads: CASSYSSATGEQFF. The CDR3, as DNA: TGTGCCAGCAGTTACTCTAGCGCCACGGGGGAGCAGTTCTTC.

Ten or more counts support this clonotype. This chain links TRBV7-2 with TRBJ2-7, with 7 positions matching TRBD2. Losses at the gene ends were 3 bases for V and 6 bases for J; bases not matched to a gene: 5. The germline V gene encodes CDR1 SGHTA and CDR2 FQGNSA. The CDR3 length is 13 residues. CDR3 in DNA: TGTGCCAGCAGCTTCACTAGCGCGGGCGAGCAGTACTTC. Protein sequence: CASSFTSAGEQYF. Together with reference TRBV7-2 and TRBJ2-7, the CDR3 gives the full variable domain: GAGVSQSPSNKVTEKGKDVELRCDPISGHTALYWYRQSLGQGLEFLIYFQGNSAPDKSGLPSDRFSAERTGGSVSTLTIQRTQQEDSAVYLCASSFTSAGEQYFGPGTRLTVT.

This clonotype was seen ten or more times. J is TRBJ2-5 and V is TRBV24-1; TRBD1 agrees at 12 bases. The CDR3 has 16 residues. Trimming cost V 4 bases and J 4 bases; bases outside gene matches: 6. CDR1 is KGHDR, CDR2 SFDVKD, per germline. The CDR3 sequence: CATSDPGTGGGETQYF. DNA for the CDR3: TGTGCCACCAGTGACCCCGGGACAGGGGGCGGAGAGACCCAGTACTTC.

The gene calls are TRBV20-1 and TRBJ2-5; D gene ambiguous. The CDR3 runs 11 residues. V dropped 1 base and J dropped 4 bases, with 4 bases sitting between them. Germline V gene lookup returns CDR1 DFQATT and CDR2 SNEGSKA (reference sequence). In DNA, the CDR3 is TGCAGTGCTAGAGGCCGAGAGACCCAGTACTTC. Translating gives CSARGRETQYF.

This clonotype has more than one count but fewer than ten. The V call is TRBV7-7, the J call TRBJ2-1, with TRBD2 matching over 9 bases. Losses at the gene ends were 5 bases for V and 9 bases for J; bases not matched to a gene: 14. The CDR3 runs 16 residues. CDR1 SSHAT and CDR2 FNYEAQ come from the germline V gene (reference sequence). The CDR3 coding sequence is TGTGCCAGCAGCCCGGCAGGCGGGGGGGCCATTGGTGAGCAGTTCTTC. Translation: CASSPAGGGAIGEQFF.

This chain links TRBV28 with TRBJ2-7; D is uncertain. This CDR3 spans 15 amino acids. V was pared by 3 bases and J by 0 bases, with 12 bases between. In germline, CDR1 is MDHEN, CDR2 SYDVKM. The CDR3 nucleotides are TGTGCCAGCAGTTTTAATGAGAGAATCTCCTACGAGCAGTACTTC. Amino acids: CASSFNERISYEQYF.

In this sample, this clonotype turned up a few times. The chain employs TRBV7-9 and TRBJ1-1; 7 positions agree with TRBD1. V lost 8 bases to trimming and J lost 0 bases; unmatched junction nucleotides: 3. Germline V gene data show CDR1 as SEHNR and CDR2 as FQNEAQ (reference sequence). CDR3 length: 13 residues. The CDR3 nucleotides read TGTGCCAGCCGGGGACAGCTGAACACTGAAGCTTTCTTT. Translation: CASRGQLNTEAFF.

The table lists this clonotype with many counts. For the CDR3, the DNA is TGCAGTGCTAGAGGACTAGCGGGAGGGGTAGGAGATACGCAGTATTTT. Its protein is CSARGLAGGVGDTQYF. The chain has TRBV20-1 and TRBJ2-3, with 14 bases that match TRBD2. This CDR3 is built from 16 residues. V trimming: 1 base; J trimming: 5 bases; junction bases outside the gene matches: 5. The V gene's germline CDR1 is DFQATT and CDR2 SNEGSKA (reference sequence).

This clonotype was observed a handful of times. The chain uses TRBV6-1 and TRBJ2-5; D remains ambiguous. This CDR3 is 14 amino acids long. CDR1 is MNHNS and CDR2 is SASEGT in the germline V gene. V was pared by 3 bases and J by 2 bases, with 10 bases between. CDR3 bases: TGTGCCAGCAGTGACCGGCTGGTTCAAGAGACCCAGTACTTC. Translating gives CASSDRLVQETQYF.

The chain links TRBV6-5 to TRBJ1-6, with 10 bases aligning to TRBD1. CDR1 and CDR2 from the germline V gene are MNHEY and SVGAGI. Trimming cost V 6 bases and J 7 bases; bases outside gene matches: 6. CDR3 length equals 15 residues. The CDR3 spells CASSLPGQGNSPLHF. CDR3 nucleotide sequence: TGTGCCAGCAGCCTCCCGGGACAGGGGAATTCACCCCTCCACTTT.